This is a list of T cell receptor beta chains from one sample in a study of blood T cell repertoires in COVID-19. The data were produced by immunoSEQ multiplex PCR, yet TCRdb's version contains in-frame clones alone and is incomplete. The repertoire holds about 410,000 clones, with approximately 91% as singletons. Sequences were obtained from peripheral blood. The receptors here all came from a middle-aged woman with COVID-19, enrolled during active disease. Each CDR3 is given with its conserved first and last residue. Each record gives: J gene, D gene, V gene, clone size, CDR3 DNA, CDR3 protein. A D gene is named only where the DNA matches it firmly. Rows may omit the clone size; those that give it use once, few, many or a size class.

TRBJ1-3 NA TRBV9 once TGTGCCAGCAGCGCACAGACAGTGAACTCTGGAAACACCATATATTTT CASSAQTVNSGNTIYF
TRBJ1-5 NA TRBV27 NA TGTGCCAGCAGTTTCGGGGTTAGCAATCAGCCCCAGCATTTT CASSFGVSNQPQHF
TRBJ1-2 NA TRBV12-3/TRBV12-4 NA TGTGCCAGCAGTTCAGACAGGAACTATGGCTACACCTTC CASSSDRNYGYTF
TRBJ1-5 NA TRBV4-3 NA TGCGCCAGCAGCCAAGATCGGGGAGAGTATCAGCCCCAGCATTTT CASSQDRGEYQPQHF
TRBJ1-2 TRBD1 TRBV12-3/TRBV12-4 few TGTGCCAGCAGTTTAGGGTGGACAGGCGTCACCTTC CASSLGWTGVTF
TRBJ2-5 TRBD2 TRBV2 NA TGTGCCAGCAGTGTCCCGGGACTAGCGCAAGAGACCCAGTACTTC CASSVPGLAQETQYF
TRBJ2-7 NA TRBV11-2 NA TGTGCCAGCAGCCCCAGGTTTTACGAGCAGTACTTC CASSPRFYEQYF
TRBJ2-7 TRBD2 TRBV30 NA TGTGCCTGGAGTGTATCTAGCGGCTACGAGCAGTACTTC CAWSVSSGYEQYF
TRBJ1-3 NA TRBV3-1/TRBV3-2 NA TGTGCCAGCAGCCAGGTCCCACAGTCTGGAAACACCATATATTTT CASSQVPQSGNTIYF
TRBJ2-7 TRBD2 TRBV7-8 NA TGTGCCAGCAGCTTAAGCCAAGCGGGGGGAATCGAGCAGTACTTC CASSLSQAGGIEQYF
TRBJ1-3 TRBD1 TRBV11-3 NA TGTGCCAGCAGCGCGACAGGGTCGGGAAACACCATATATTTT CASSATGSGNTIYF
TRBJ1-3 NA TRBV11-2 NA TGTGCCAGCAGCGGGAGGGGGGCCGGAAACACCATATATTTT CASSGRGAGNTIYF
TRBJ1-6 TRBD1 TRBV27 NA TGTGCCAGCAGCTTTAACCCCGGGACAGGGGATTCACCCCTCCACTTT CASSFNPGTGDSPLHF
TRBJ2-3 TRBD2 TRBV2 NA TGTGCCAGCAAGAGGACTAGCGGGAGAGGGGCAGATACGCAGTATTTT CASKRTSGRGADTQYF
TRBJ2-7 TRBD2 TRBV7-9 NA TGTGCCAGCAGCTTAGCGGCTAGCGGGCACGACTCCTACGAGCAGTACTTC CASSLAASGHDSYEQYF
TRBJ1-2 NA TRBV28 NA TGTGCCAGCAGTTCCCCGGGGGAGCCGTCCTATGGCTACACCTTC CASSSPGEPSYGYTF
TRBJ1-4 TRBD1 TRBV7-9 NA TGTGCCAGCAGCTTCCCCCGGGACAGGGAGGGTGAGGATGAAAAACTGTTTTTT CASSFPRDREGEDEKLFF
TRBJ1-5 NA TRBV19 NA TGTGCCAGTAGTATCCAGGGGCTGTATAGCAATCAGCCCCAGCATTTT CASSIQGLYSNQPQHF
TRBJ1-1 NA TRBV3-1/TRBV3-2 NA TGTGCCAGCAGCCCAGCTTACGGGGTAGACACTGAAGCTTTCTTT CASSPAYGVDTEAFF
TRBJ1-5 NA TRBV19 NA TGTGCCAGTAGTATAAGGCAGGCGCGGGGCAATCAGCCCCAGCATTTT CASSIRQARGNQPQHF
TRBJ1-5 NA TRBV7-2 NA TGTGCCAGCAGCTTCGGGGGTCAGCCCCAGCATTTT CASSFGGQPQHF
TRBJ2-7 TRBD1 TRBV27 NA TGTGCCAGCAGTTCCGACAGGGGATCCTACGAGCAGTACTTC CASSSDRGSYEQYF
TRBJ2-1 NA TRBV29-1 once TGCAGCGTTGTTCTAGGAGAGGGAAATGAGCAGTTCTTC CSVVLGEGNEQFF
TRBJ2-7 NA TRBV11-3 NA TGTGCCAGCAGCTTAGGAGGAGACTCCTACGAGCAGTACTTC CASSLGGDSYEQYF
TRBJ1-4 NA TRBV7-9 once TGTGCCAGCAGCTTCTCCCAGGGAGGGCCAACTAATGAAAAACTGTTTTTT CASSFSQGGPTNEKLFF
TRBJ2-4 TRBD1 TRBV5-1 NA TGCGCCAGCAGCATGGGACAGGGTGACATTCAGTACTTC CASSMGQGDIQYF
TRBJ2-1 NA TRBV27 NA TGTGCCAGCAGCCCGGGACAAACCTCCTACAATGAGCAGTTCTTC CASSPGQTSYNEQFF
TRBJ1-1 NA TRBV19 NA TGTGCCAGTAGTATAAGTTCTGTCAGGGGCACTGAAGCTTTCTTT CASSISSVRGTEAFF
TRBJ2-2 NA TRBV4-3 NA TGCGCCAGCAGCCAAGAGGGCAGGGGGGCCGGGGAGCTGTTTTTT CASSQEGRGAGELFF
TRBJ1-1 TRBD1 TRBV12-5 NA TGTGCTAGTGGGCAGGGGGCCGCTGAAGCTTTCTTT CASGQGAAEAFF
TRBJ2-2 NA TRBV5-4 NA TGTGCCAGCAGCTCAAGACAGGACACCGGGGAGCTGTTTTTT CASSSRQDTGELFF
TRBJ1-2 NA TRBV28 NA TGTGCCAGCAGTACGGTTGTGGGCTACACCTTC CASSTVVGYTF
TRBJ2-1 TRBD2 TRBV10-3 NA TGTGCCATCAAGCCTAGCGGATCGGGGACGGTGAGGGAGAGGGGTGAGCAGTTCTTC CAIKPSGSGTVRERGEQFF
TRBJ2-3 NA TRBV7-9 NA TGTGCCAGCACCCAGATAGATACGCAGTATTTT CASTQIDTQYF
TRBJ2-2 NA TRBV7-2 NA TGTGCCAGCAGCTTCCAAGGGGCCACCGGGGAGCTGTTTTTT CASSFQGATGELFF
TRBJ2-5 NA TRBV5-1 NA TGCGCCAGCAGCTTTCAGGGGTTCCAAGAGACCCAGTACTTC CASSFQGFQETQYF
TRBJ1-2 NA TRBV18 NA TGTGCCAGCTCACCACAGGCGGATGGCTACACCTTC CASSPQADGYTF
TRBJ2-5 NA TRBV5-1 NA TGCGCCAGCAGCTTAAAACCTCAGGCTTTCGCGGAGACCCAGTACTTC CASSLKPQAFAETQYF
TRBJ2-7 TRBD1 TRBV28 NA TGTGCCAGCAGCTCCTCGTTCCCAGGGGGCTACGAGCAGTACTTC CASSSSFPGGYEQYF
TRBJ1-4 NA TRBV5-4 NA TGTGCCAGCAGCTTGGGTGGAGGGCAGAATGAAAAACTGTTTTTT CASSLGGGQNEKLFF
TRBJ2-3 NA TRBV29-1 once TGCAGCGTTGCGGGACTTTTGACAGATACGCAGTATTTT CSVAGLLTDTQYF
TRBJ1-3 NA TRBV1 NA TGCACCAGCAGCCAAGATCTGACTGCGTCGGTACCTCGAATCAGCTCTGGAAACACCATATATTTT CTSSQDLTASVPRISSGNTIYF
TRBJ1-1 NA TRBV5-1 NA TGCGCCAGCAGCTTGGAAGGGGGTACGACTGAAGCTTTCTTT CASSLEGGTTEAFF
TRBJ1-2 NA TRBV27 NA TGTGCCAGCAGTTTATCGGGCAGCTATGGCTACACCTTC CASSLSGSYGYTF
TRBJ2-3 NA TRBV9 NA TGTGCCAGCAGCTATCGGGCGGGGAAGACGACAGATACGCAGTATTTT CASSYRAGKTTDTQYF
TRBJ2-2 NA TRBV6-2/TRBV6-3 once TGTGCCAGCAGCCTGTTAACCGGGGAGCTGTTTTTT CASSLLTGELFF
TRBJ2-2 NA TRBV3-1/TRBV3-2 NA TGTGCCAGCAGCCTAACGAGACTCACCGGGGAGCTGTTTTTT CASSLTRLTGELFF
TRBJ2-2 TRBD1 TRBV2 once TGTGCCAGCAGTTCCGGGACAGGGGAGAACGGGGAGCTGTTTTTT CASSSGTGENGELFF
TRBJ2-2 TRBD2 TRBV6-2/TRBV6-3 NA TGTGCCAGCAGTCGTACTAGCGGGGGGACGAAGACCGGGGAGCTGTTTTTT CASSRTSGGTKTGELFF
TRBJ1-5 TRBD1 TRBV19 NA TGTGCCAGTAGTATAGGCCCTCCGGGACAGAGAGTTAGCAATCAGCCCCAGCATTTT CASSIGPPGQRVSNQPQHF
TRBJ1-4 NA TRBV6-4 NA TGTGCCAGCAGCCGGACTACTAATGAAAAACTGTTTTTT CASSRTTNEKLFF
TRBJ2-3 NA TRBV19 NA TGTGCCAGTAATCCCATCCCGGGAGCTGGCGTGCCTAGCACAGATACGCAGTATTTT CASNPIPGAGVPSTDTQYF
TRBJ2-7 NA TRBV4-3 NA TGCGCCAGCAGCCAGGGGGGGGCTCTCTCCTACGAGCAGTACTTC CASSQGGALSYEQYF
TRBJ1-1 NA TRBV29-1 NA TGCAGCGCCCTCACCTCGGGCACTGAAGCTTTCTTT CSALTSGTEAFF
TRBJ1-4 TRBD1 TRBV29-1 NA TGCAGCGCTCACTCCGGGACAGGGGATGAAAAACTGTTTTTT CSAHSGTGDEKLFF
TRBJ1-1 TRBD1 TRBV5-6 NA TGTGCCAGCAGCATGCTCCCGGGACAGGGGGCAGTGGGGGCTTTCTTT CASSMLPGQGAVGAFF